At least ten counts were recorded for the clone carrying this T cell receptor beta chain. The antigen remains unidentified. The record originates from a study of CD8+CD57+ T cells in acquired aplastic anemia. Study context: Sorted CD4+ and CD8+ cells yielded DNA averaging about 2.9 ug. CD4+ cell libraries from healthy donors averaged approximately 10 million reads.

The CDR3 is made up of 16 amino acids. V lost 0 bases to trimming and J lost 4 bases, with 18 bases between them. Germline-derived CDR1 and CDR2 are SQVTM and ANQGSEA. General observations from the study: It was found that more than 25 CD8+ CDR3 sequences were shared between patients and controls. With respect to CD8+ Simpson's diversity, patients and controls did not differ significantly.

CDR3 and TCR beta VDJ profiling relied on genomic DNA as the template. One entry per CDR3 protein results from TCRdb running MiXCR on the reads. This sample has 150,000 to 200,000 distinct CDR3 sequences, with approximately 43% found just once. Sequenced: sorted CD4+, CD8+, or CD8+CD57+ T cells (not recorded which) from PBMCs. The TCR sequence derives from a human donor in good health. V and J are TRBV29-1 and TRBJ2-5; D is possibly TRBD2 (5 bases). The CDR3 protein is CSVEEFAASGTETQYF. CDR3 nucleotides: TGCAGCGTTGAAGAATTTGCCGCCAGCGGTACAGAGACCCAGTACTTC.